This T cell receptor beta chain was sequenced for a study of blood T cell repertoires in COVID-19. About the research overall: Specimens from acute and convalescent COVID-19 originated in the United States, Italy and Spain.

Study processing details: The assay estimated nucleated cells by amplifying reference gene primers. TCRdb's table, derived via immunoSEQ multiplex PCR, lists solely in-frame clones and lacks some. The V and J calls and clone size come from that table; D and trimming were worked out from the DNA. Seen here are 150,000 to 200,000 clones, about four fifths observed once, and the top ten hold less than 15%. Losses at the gene ends were 2 bases for V and 5 bases for J; bases not matched to a gene: 5. CDR3 length equals 14 residues. Germline CDR1 and CDR2: MNHNS and SASEGT. The chain carries TRBV6-1 and TRBJ2-5, with TRBD2 matching over 7 bases. Material for sequencing was peripheral blood. This TCR derives from a woman at least 80 years old with COVID-19, enrolled during active disease. CDR3 residues: CASSEIVGGETQYF. The CDR3 bases are TGTGCCAGCAGTGAAATTGTCGGGGGGGAGACCCAGTACTTC.